Listed below are T cell receptor beta chains from one sample, sequenced in a study of blood T cell repertoires in COVID-19. Sequencing used immunoSEQ multiplex PCR; TCRdb keeps in-frame clones, though not all of them. This table has hundreds of thousands of clones, around 86% appearing once. The sample was peripheral blood. All receptors derive from a woman under 40 with active or convalescent COVID-19. Each CDR3 is given with its conserved first and last residue. Fields, in order: J gene, CDR3 length, D gene, clone size, V gene, CDR3 DNA, CDR3 protein. D genes are given only for firm matches. Not every row has a clone size; where given, it reads once, few, many or a size class.

TRBJ1-1	14	NA	NA	TRBV6-1	TGTGCCAGCAGTGAGGGGCAGGGTTCCACTGAAGCTTTCTTT	CASSEGQGSTEAFF
TRBJ1-5	15	NA	NA	TRBV2	TGTGCCAGCAGTGAAAGAGGGTACAGCAATCAGCCCCAGCATTTT	CASSERGYSNQPQHF
TRBJ2-7	15	TRBD1	few	TRBV4-1	TGCGCCAGCAGCCAAGATCCACAGGGGGCCTACGAGCAGTACTTC	CASSQDPQGAYEQYF
TRBJ2-2	22	NA	NA	TRBV10-1	TGCGCCAGCAGTGAGTCCCGACAGCTTGAGGCTGCTTCCTTTTCCTTCACCGGGGAGCTGTTTTTT	CASSESRQLEAASFSFTGELFF
TRBJ1-1	17	TRBD1	NA	TRBV12-5	TGTGCTAGTGGTTTGGTACTCGATGGGACAGGGAACACTGAAGCTTTCTTT	CASGLVLDGTGNTEAFF
TRBJ2-7	15	NA	NA	TRBV11-2	TGTGCCAGCAGCCTACGAGGGGGGGGCTCCTACGAGCAGTACTTC	CASSLRGGGSYEQYF
TRBJ2-1	16	TRBD2	NA	TRBV5-1	TGCGCCAGCAGCTTGGCCGGGGGAGGGCCGGGAGATGAGCAGTTCTTC	CASSLAGGGPGDEQFF
TRBJ2-7	15	NA	NA	TRBV5-1	TGCGCCAGCAGCTTGTTCGGCGACAGCTCCTACGAGCAGTACTTC	CASSLFGDSSYEQYF
TRBJ2-3	17	TRBD2	NA	TRBV2	TGTGCCAGCAGGGAAAGACTAGCGGGGGGGCCTCGAGATACGCAGTATTTT	CASRERLAGGPRDTQYF
TRBJ1-2	14	NA	NA	TRBV19	TGTGCCAGTAGCCCTCTCACAGGGAACTATGGCTACACCTTC	CASSPLTGNYGYTF
TRBJ1-4	15	TRBD1	NA	TRBV5-1	TGCGCCAGCAGCCACTCTTCAGGGGGTAATGAAAAACTGTTTTTT	CASSHSSGGNEKLFF
TRBJ1-6	18	NA	NA	TRBV30	TGTGCCTGGAGTGGAGGCAGAAGCTACCCAAGCGGTAATTCACCCCTCCACTTT	CAWSGGRSYPSGNSPLHF
TRBJ1-2	14	NA	NA	TRBV19	TGTGCCAGTAGTATCCCGAACACCGGGTATGGCTACACCTTC	CASSIPNTGYGYTF
TRBJ1-2	13	NA	NA	TRBV2	TGTGCCAGCAGTGAAGGGAGTGCTCGCGGCTACACCTTC	CASSEGSARGYTF
TRBJ2-1	19	NA	NA	TRBV13	TGTGCCAGCAGCCCACCTCGCGGCGCGGGGCCCAGCTCCTACAATGAGCAGTTCTTC	CASSPPRGAGPSSYNEQFF
TRBJ2-3	11	NA	NA	TRBV2	TGTGCCAGCAGTGCTGGAGGTACGCAGTATTTT	CASSAGGTQYF
TRBJ2-7	13	TRBD1	NA	TRBV6-5	TGTGCCAGCAGCCACACAGGGGACTACGAGCAGTACTTC	CASSHTGDYEQYF
TRBJ1-5	17	NA	NA	TRBV27	TGTGCCAGCAGACTTTTTAGTGGCAGTAAGGGGGATCAGCCCCAGCATTTT	CASRLFSGSKGDQPQHF
TRBJ1-1	15	TRBD1	once	TRBV10-3	TGTGCCATCAGTGAAGGACAGGGGGCGAGCACTGAAGCTTTCTTT	CAISEGQGASTEAFF
TRBJ2-7	15	TRBD2	NA	TRBV11-2	TGTGCCTGTAGGCTAGCGGGAGAGGGCTCCTACGAGCAGTACTTC	CACRLAGEGSYEQYF
TRBJ2-3	20	TRBD1	NA	TRBV10-3	TGTGCCATCAGTGGACAATTAGGATTAACCGGGACAGGGGCTACAGATACGCAGTATTTT	CAISGQLGLTGTGATDTQYF
TRBJ2-7	11	TRBD1	NA	TRBV20-1	TGCAGTGCTCCACAACAGGGGGCTGTGTACTTC	CSAPQQGAVYF
TRBJ2-1	15	TRBD2	once	TRBV11-3	TGTGCCAGCAGCTTAGAGGGCGGGGGGATCGATGAGCAGTTCTTC	CASSLEGGGIDEQFF
TRBJ2-3	18	TRBD2	NA	TRBV11-2	TGTGCCAGCAGCCCGGGACTAGCGGCCATCAGAGAGGCAGATACGCAGTATTTT	CASSPGLAAIREADTQYF
TRBJ2-5	16	TRBD2	NA	TRBV27	TGTGCCAGCAGTGCCTCACTAGCGGGGGGGAGAGAGACCCAGTACTTC	CASSASLAGGRETQYF
TRBJ2-5	13	NA	NA	TRBV7-9	TGTGCCAGCAGCCTCCGGGTAGAAGAGACCCAGTACTTC	CASSLRVEETQYF
TRBJ2-7	12	NA	NA	TRBV2	TGTGCCAGCAGTCAGACAGCCTACGAGCAGTACTTC	CASSQTAYEQYF
TRBJ1-1	16	TRBD1	NA	TRBV6-6	TGTGCCAGCAGTTACACGACAGGGGGCATAGACACTGAAGCTTTCTTT	CASSYTTGGIDTEAFF
TRBJ2-7	13	TRBD2	NA	TRBV10-3	TGTGCCATCAGGGGACTAGCGGGAGACGAGCAGTACTTC	CAIRGLAGDEQYF
TRBJ2-1	17	TRBD2	NA	TRBV5-1	TGCGCCAGCAGCTTGGATGGACTAGCGGACCCGTACAATGAGCAGTTCTTC	CASSLDGLADPYNEQFF
TRBJ2-5	16	TRBD2	NA	TRBV2	TGTGCCAGCAGCAGGATGGCTAGCGGGGGCCAAGAGACCCAGTACTTC	CASSRMASGGQETQYF
TRBJ2-7	15	NA	NA	TRBV4-1	TGCGCCAGCAGCCAACCCCGGGACAATGACTACGAGCAGTACTTC	CASSQPRDNDYEQYF
TRBJ2-4	14	NA	NA	TRBV5-5	TGTGCCAGCAGCTTGGACGGTAGGAGAGACATTCAGTACTTC	CASSLDGRRDIQYF
TRBJ1-5	17	TRBD1	few	TRBV4-1	TGCGCCAGCAGCCAACCCCCGGGACAGAAAGTCAATCAGCCCCAGCATTTT	CASSQPPGQKVNQPQHF
TRBJ2-7	15	NA	NA	TRBV5-1	TGCGCCAGCAGCTTGGGGGCAGGGGAACAAGGGGAGCAGTACTTC	CASSLGAGEQGEQYF
TRBJ1-5	13	NA	NA	TRBV12-3/TRBV12-4	TGTGCCAGCAGCCGAGATAGCAATCAGCCCCAGCATTTT	CASSRDSNQPQHF
TRBJ2-7	14	NA	NA	TRBV7-2	TGTGCCAGCAGCTTAGACGGGGGGCGCCACGAGCAGTACTTC	CASSLDGGRHEQYF